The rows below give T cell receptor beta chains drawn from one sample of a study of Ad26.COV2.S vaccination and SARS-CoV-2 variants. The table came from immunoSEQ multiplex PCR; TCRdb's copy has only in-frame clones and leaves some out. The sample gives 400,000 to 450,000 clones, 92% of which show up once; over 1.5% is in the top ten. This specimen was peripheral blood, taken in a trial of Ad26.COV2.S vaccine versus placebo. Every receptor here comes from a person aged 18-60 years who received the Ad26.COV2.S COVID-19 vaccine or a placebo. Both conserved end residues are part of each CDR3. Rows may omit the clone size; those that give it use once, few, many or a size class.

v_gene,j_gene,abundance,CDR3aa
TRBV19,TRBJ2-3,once,CASSVGTLRVTQYF
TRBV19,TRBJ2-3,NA,CASSISTSGFTDTQYF
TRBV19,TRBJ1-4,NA,CASSTWDRALSTNEKLFF
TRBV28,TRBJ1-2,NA,CASRSITDGLYSYGYTF
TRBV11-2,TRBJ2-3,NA,CASSLRVSIVADTQYF
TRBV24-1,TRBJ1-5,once,CATSDYYSNQPQHF
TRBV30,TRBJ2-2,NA,CAWSVFFHPRLAPFPNTGELFF
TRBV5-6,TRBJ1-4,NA,CASSLGVRDEKLFF
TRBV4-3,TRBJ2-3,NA,CASSQDQSGQNYLSTDTQYF
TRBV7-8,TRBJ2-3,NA,CASSHGTSGRIDTQYF
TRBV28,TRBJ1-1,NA,CASSLGTISEAFF
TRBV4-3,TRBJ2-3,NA,CASSQALGRTDTQYF
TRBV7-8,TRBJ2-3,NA,CASRQGIQDTQYF
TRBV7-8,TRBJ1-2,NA,CASSLGLNYGYTF